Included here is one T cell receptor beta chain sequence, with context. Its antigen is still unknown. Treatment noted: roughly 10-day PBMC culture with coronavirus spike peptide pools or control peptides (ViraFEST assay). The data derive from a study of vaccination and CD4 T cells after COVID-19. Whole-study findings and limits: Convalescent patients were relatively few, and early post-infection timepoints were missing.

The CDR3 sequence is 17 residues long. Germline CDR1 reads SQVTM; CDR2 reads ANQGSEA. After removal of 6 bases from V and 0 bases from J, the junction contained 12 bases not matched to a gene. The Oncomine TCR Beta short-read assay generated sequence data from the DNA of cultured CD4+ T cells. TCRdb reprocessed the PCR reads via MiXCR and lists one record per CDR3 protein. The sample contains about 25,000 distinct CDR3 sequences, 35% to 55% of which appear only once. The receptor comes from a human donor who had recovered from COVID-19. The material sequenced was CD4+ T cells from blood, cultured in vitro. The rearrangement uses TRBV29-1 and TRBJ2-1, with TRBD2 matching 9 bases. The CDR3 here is CSVGGAGGGSSYNEQFF. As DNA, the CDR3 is TGCAGCGTAGGAGGGGCGGGAGGGGGGAGCTCCTACAATGAGCAGTTCTTC.